This TCR beta chain appears in the sequencing data of a study of beta chain features in type 1 diabetes. This CDR3 spans 17 amino acids. The V end lost 4 bases, the J end lost 9 bases, and 25 bases lay between the germline ends. In germline, CDR1 is SGHDN, CDR2 FVKESK. cDNA synthesis used the whole RNA isolate, giving expressed TCRB sequences. Sequencing used immunoSEQ multiplex PCR; TCRdb keeps in-frame clones, though not all of them. The sample carries some 400,000 clones, more than 13% recorded once. This clone was counted a few times. This receptor was obtained from a woman under 30 in good health. V usage is TRBV14 and J usage is TRBJ2-1; weak D call: TRBD1 (8 bases). Sequenced: naive CD4+ T cells from blood. CDR3 nucleotide sequence: TGTGCCAGCAGCCGCCCCAGGGGGCTAGCGGTTACTGCTGAGCAGTTCTTC. Encoded protein: CASSRPRGLAVTAEQFF.